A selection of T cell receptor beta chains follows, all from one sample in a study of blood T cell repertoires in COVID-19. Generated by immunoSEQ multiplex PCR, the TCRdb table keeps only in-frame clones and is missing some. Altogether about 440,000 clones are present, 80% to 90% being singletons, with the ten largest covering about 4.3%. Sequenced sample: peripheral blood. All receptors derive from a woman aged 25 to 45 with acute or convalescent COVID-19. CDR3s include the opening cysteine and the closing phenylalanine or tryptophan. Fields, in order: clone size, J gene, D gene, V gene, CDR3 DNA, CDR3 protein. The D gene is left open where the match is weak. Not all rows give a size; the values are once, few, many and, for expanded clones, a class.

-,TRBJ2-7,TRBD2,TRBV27,TGTGCCAGCAGTTCCCCCTTGCGGGGGGTCTACGAGCAGTACTTC,CASSSPLRGVYEQYF
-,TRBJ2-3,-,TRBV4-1,TGCGCCAGCAGCCAAGAAGGAGTGATTGGCACAGATACGCAGTATTTT,CASSQEGVIGTDTQYF
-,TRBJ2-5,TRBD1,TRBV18,TGTGCCAGCTCACCACACAGGGGGGAGACCCAGTACTTC,CASSPHRGETQYF
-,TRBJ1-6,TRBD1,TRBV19,TGTGCCAGTGACTCTACAGGGGGCGGTTATTCACCCCTCCACTTT,CASDSTGGGYSPLHF
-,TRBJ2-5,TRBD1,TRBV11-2,TGTGCCAGCAGCCTAAACAGGGGTCAAGAGACCCAGTACTTC,CASSLNRGQETQYF
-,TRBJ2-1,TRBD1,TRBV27,TGTGCCAGCAGTTATACAGGGGGACCATACAATGAGCAGTTCTTC,CASSYTGGPYNEQFF
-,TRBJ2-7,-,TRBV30,TGTGCCTGGAACCGGGGCTCCTACGAGCAGTACTTC,CAWNRGSYEQYF
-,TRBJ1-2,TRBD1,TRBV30,TGTGCCTGGGAGCCAGGGGGCGAAGCTGGTGGCTACACCTTC,CAWEPGGEAGGYTF
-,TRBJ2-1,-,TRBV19,TGTGCCAGCTCCGGGACTCAGACCCTCAATGAGCAGTTCTTC,CASSGTQTLNEQFF
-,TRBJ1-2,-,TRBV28,TGTGCCAGCAGTTCCTCACCAGGTGTGTCGAACTATGGCTACACCTTC,CASSSSPGVSNYGYTF
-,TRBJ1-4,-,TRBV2,TGTGCCAGCAGTGAAGCTTGGAGCATCGGCCTAGTTGAAAAACTGTTTTTT,CASSEAWSIGLVEKLFF
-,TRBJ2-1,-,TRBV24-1,TGTGCCACCAGTGATACGAGCTCCTACAATGAGCAGTTCTTC,CATSDTSSYNEQFF
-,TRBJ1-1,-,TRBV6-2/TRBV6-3,TGTGCCAGCAGTCGGGCTCAGGACAGCCTAAGCTTGGTCTTT,CASSRAQDSLSLVF
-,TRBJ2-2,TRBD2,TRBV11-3,TGTGCCAGCAGCTTAAAGCGGGGTTACACCGGGGAGCTGTTTTTT,CASSLKRGYTGELFF
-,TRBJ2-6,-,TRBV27,TGTGCCAGCAGTCTCACGGGGACTGGGGCCAACGTCCTGACTTTC,CASSLTGTGANVLTF
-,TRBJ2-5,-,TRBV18,TGTGCCAGCTCACCAACCGGGACAACCCTCCAAGAGACCCAGTACTTC,CASSPTGTTLQETQYF
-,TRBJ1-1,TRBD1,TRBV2,TGTGCCAGCAGTGCTACAGGGGAGGTTACTGAAGCTTTCTTT,CASSATGEVTEAFF
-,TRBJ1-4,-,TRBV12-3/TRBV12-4,TGTGCCAGCAGTTTCGGGTCTTACGAAAAACTGTTTTTT,CASSFGSYEKLFF
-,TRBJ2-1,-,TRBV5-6,TGTGCCAGCAGCTTGATAGGGGTCGAGCAGTTCTTC,CASSLIGVEQFF
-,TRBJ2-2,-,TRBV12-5,TGTGCTAGTGGTTTCGGACAGAACACCGGGGAGCTGTTTTTT,CASGFGQNTGELFF
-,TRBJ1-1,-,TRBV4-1,TGCGCCAGCAGCTACAGGAGCTCCACGATGAACACTGAAGCTTTCTTT,CASSYRSSTMNTEAFF
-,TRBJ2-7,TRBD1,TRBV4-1,TGCGCCAGCAGCCAAGCCCCGACAGGGGTCGAGCAGTACTTC,CASSQAPTGVEQYF
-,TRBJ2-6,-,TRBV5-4,TGTGCCAGCAGCCTTGGCACATTAAGCTCTGGGGCCAACGTCCTGACTTTC,CASSLGTLSSGANVLTF
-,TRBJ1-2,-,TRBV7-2,TGTGCCAGCAGCCAAGGGGGGGCATCCCGTACTAACTATGGCTACACCTTC,CASSQGGASRTNYGYTF
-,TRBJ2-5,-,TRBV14,TGTGCCAGCAGCCGCGCGGGGCAAAAAGAGACCCAGTACTTC,CASSRAGQKETQYF
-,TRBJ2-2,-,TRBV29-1,TGCAGCCCAAGCTTTTGGGGGACACCGATCCCCGGGGAGCTGTTTTTT,CSPSFWGTPIPGELFF
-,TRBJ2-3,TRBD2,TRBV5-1,TGCGCCAGCCGTACCGGGACTAGCATATTAGTCACAGATACGCAGTATTTT,CASRTGTSILVTDTQYF
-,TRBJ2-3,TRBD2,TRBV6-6,TGTGCCAGCAGTTGGACTAGCGGGGGGATCACAGATACGCAGTATTTT,CASSWTSGGITDTQYF
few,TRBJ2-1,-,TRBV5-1,TGCGCCAGCAGCTTGGAGACAGACAGCAATGAGCAGTTCTTC,CASSLETDSNEQFF
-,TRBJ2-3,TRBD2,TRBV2,TGTGCCAGCAGTGTAGCGGGGCGAAGCACAGATACGCAGTATTTT,CASSVAGRSTDTQYF
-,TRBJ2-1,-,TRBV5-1,TGCGCCAGCAGCTTGGGAGTCCTCAGCCCCGACTATGAGCAGTTCTTC,CASSLGVLSPDYEQFF
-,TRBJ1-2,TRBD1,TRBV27,TGTGCCAGCAGGGGACAGGGGTATGGCTACACCTTC,CASRGQGYGYTF
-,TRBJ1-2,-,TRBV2,TGTGCCAGCAGTGAATGGCAGAACTATGGCTACACCTTC,CASSEWQNYGYTF
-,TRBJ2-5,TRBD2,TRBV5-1,TGCGCCAGCAGCTTGAAACTAGCGGGTAAAGAGACCCAGTACTTC,CASSLKLAGKETQYF
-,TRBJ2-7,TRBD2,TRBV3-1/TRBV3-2,TGTGCCAGCAGCCAATCGACGGGGAGGGTATACGAGCAGTACTTC,CASSQSTGRVYEQYF
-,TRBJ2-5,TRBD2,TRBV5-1,TGCGCCACTTCAGGGAGGGGTGAGACCCAGTACTTC,CATSGRGETQYF
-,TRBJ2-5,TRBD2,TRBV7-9,TGTGCCAGCAGCTTGGTCGTCGGACTAGCGGGGGCCCAAGAGACCCAGTACTTC,CASSLVVGLAGAQETQYF
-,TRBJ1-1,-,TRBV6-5,TGTGCCAGCAGGGGGGGGGACCCCGAAGCTTTCTTT,CASRGGDPEAFF
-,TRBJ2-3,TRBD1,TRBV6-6,TGTGCCAGCAGGGGGACAGCCACAGATACGCAGTATTTT,CASRGTATDTQYF
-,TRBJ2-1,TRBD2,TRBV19,TGTGCCAGTAGTACTGGACTAGCGGGGGGGATTTACAATGAGCAGTTCTTC,CASSTGLAGGIYNEQFF
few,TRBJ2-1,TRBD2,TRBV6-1,TGTGCCAGCAGTGACATAGGACTAGCAGGCTCCAATGAGCAGTTCTTC,CASSDIGLAGSNEQFF
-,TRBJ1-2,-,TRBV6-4,TGTGCCAGCAGTCCTTCCCAAGCCTACCCCTACTACACCTTC,CASSPSQAYPYYTF
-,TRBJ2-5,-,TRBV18,TGTGCCAGCTCATCGCCGACAGGTTCTAGGGAGACCCAGTACTTC,CASSSPTGSRETQYF
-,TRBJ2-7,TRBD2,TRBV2,TGTGCCAGCAGTGTCCGGGGAGGGAATAGCGAGCAGTACTTC,CASSVRGGNSEQYF
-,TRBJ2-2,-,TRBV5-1,TGCGCCAGCAGCTCGTACAGTGGGGCGAACGGGGAGCTGTTTTTT,CASSSYSGANGELFF
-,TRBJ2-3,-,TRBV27,TGTGCCAGCAGGGGCCTCGGGACACCGCAGTATTTT,CASRGLGTPQYF
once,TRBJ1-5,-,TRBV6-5,TGTGCCAGCAGTCAGAACAGCAATCAGCCCCAGCATTTT,CASSQNSNQPQHF
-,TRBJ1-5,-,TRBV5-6,TGTGCCAGCACATTTCGGGGTAGCAATCAGCCCCAGCATTTT,CASTFRGSNQPQHF